Following are 29 T cell receptor beta chains from one sample sequenced in a study of T cells in Graves' hyperthyroidism and ophthalmopathy. What was amplified from RNA transcripts were TCR beta CDR3 regions. During a first-round RT-PCR of the TCR CDR3, the HTBI primer set was used. TCRdb reprocessed the multiplex PCR reads via MiXCR and lists one record per CDR3 protein. The sample has over 700,000 distinct CDR3 sequences; 30% to 40% are singletons. The sequencing sample was made of blood. All receptors come from a middle-aged woman with Graves' hyperthyroidism.

For this clonotype: This may be a read error, as it is one base from a much larger clone. The chain links TRBV20-1 to TRBJ1-1; 11 bases align to TRBD1. Germline V gene data show CDR1 as DFQATT and CDR2 as SNEGSKA (reference sequence). The CDR3 runs 13 residues. The CDR3 bases are TGCAGTGCTGGGGACAGGGGGGGCACTGAAGCTTCCTTT. Amino acids: CSAGDRGGTEASF.

The V and J genes are TRBV12-3 or TRBV12-4 and TRBJ2-7, with unresolved D. CDR3 length: 14 amino acids. V was cut by 6 bases and J by 4 bases, with 16 bases left in between. The CDR3 DNA reads as TGTGCCAGCAGGTTCGACGTGAAAGGTTACGAGCAGTACTTC. This gives the protein CASRFDVKGYEQYF.

This clonotype was observed a handful of times. V gene TRBV7-2 combines with J gene TRBJ2-2; 9 positions agree with TRBD2. This CDR3 contains 16 residues. Per the germline V gene, CDR1 is SGHTA and CDR2 is FQGNSA. Germline trimming cut 6 bases from V and 4 bases from J; bases unmatched to any gene: 9. The CDR3 loop is CASRSRGGSGTGELFF. The CDR3 DNA follows: TGTGCCAGCAGATCGCGGGGGGGTAGCGGCACCGGGGAGCTGTTTTTT.

The V and J genes are TRBV5-1 and TRBJ1-3, with 8 bases that match TRBD1. This CDR3 is built from 15 residues. In germline, CDR1 is SGHRS, CDR2 YFSETQ. V shed 0 bases and J 8 bases; nucleotides not matched to a gene: 7. This chain's CDR3 is CASSLGTGLQDTIYF. CDR3 coding DNA: TGCGCCAGCAGCTTGGGGACAGGGCTTCAGGACACCATATATTTT.

This clonotype appeared many times. The rearrangement uses TRBV10-3 and TRBJ2-7; D is perhaps TRBD1 (5 bases). CDR3 length: 15 amino acids. Germline-derived CDR1 and CDR2 are ENHRY and SYGVKD. Trimming pared 0 bases from V and 5 bases from J, leaving 14 bases between. Here the CDR3 reads CAISESVRVWNEQYF. DNA for the CDR3: TGTGCCATCAGTGAGTCGGTCAGGGTTTGGAACGAGCAGTACTTC.

In the case of this clonotype: Germline and junction disagree at one end, which may indicate a read error. The gene calls are TRBV10-3 and TRBJ1-5; 8 nucleotides agree with TRBD1. This CDR3 has 17 amino acids. Germline lookup yields CDR1 ENHRY and CDR2 SYGVKD. CDR3 DNA: TGTGCCAGCAGTTATGTGACAGGGGAAGGAAGCAATCAGCCCCAGCATTTT. It specifies CASSYVTGEGSNQPQHF.

Notes on this clonotype: A single base separates this from a much larger clone, so it may be a read error. In this CDR3 the conserved last residue, phenylalanine or tryptophan, is missing, so a read error is likely. The chain uses TRBV6-5 and TRBJ2-7; D not resolved. V was cut by 3 bases and J by 3 bases, with 9 bases left in between. The CDR3 spans 13 residues. Germline V gives CDR1 MNHEY, CDR2 SVGAGI. The CDR3 region is CASSYKLGYEQYL. Written as DNA, the CDR3 is TGTGCCAGCAGTTATAAACTGGGCTACGAGCAGTACCTC.

Concerning this clonotype: A much larger clone is a single base away; this may be a read error. This sequence joins TRBV24-1 and TRBJ1-1; D is uncertain. This CDR3 is built from 15 residues. Trimming removed 6 bases at V and 0 bases at J, with 13 bases between. Germline-derived CDR1 and CDR2 are KGHDR and SFDVKD. The CDR3 sequence is CATSLSMTVNTEAFF. The CDR3 DNA follows: TGTGCCACCAGTTTATCGATGACGGTGAACACTGAAGCTTTCTTT.

Here the CDR3 reads CASSEGRVAKNIQYF. In DNA form, the CDR3 reads TGTGCCAGCAGTGAGGGCAGAGTAGCCAAAAACATTCAGTACTTC. The chain employs TRBV2 and TRBJ2-4, with D unclear. Trimming stripped 3 bases from V and 0 bases from J, with 9 bases between. This CDR3 has 15 residues. Germline CDR1 reads SNHLY; CDR2 reads FYNNEI. Full variable domain (remainder filled in from reference TRBV2 and TRBJ2-4): EPEVTQTPSHQVTQMGQEVILRCVPISNHLYFYWYRQILGQKVEFLVSFYNNEISEKSEIFDDQFSVERPDGSNFTLKIRSTKLEDSAMYFCASSEGRVAKNIQYFGAGTRLSVL.

This clonotype was recorded at least ten times. The chain joins TRBV19 to TRBJ1-1; 7 bases match TRBD1. J gave up 4 bases and V 0 bases, and 2 bases lay outside the gene matches. Germline lookup yields CDR1 LNHDA and CDR2 SQIVND (reference sequence). This CDR3 has 14 amino acids. CDR3 loop: CASSIDRDSTEAFF. CDR3 in DNA: TGTGCCAGTAGTATAGACCGGGACAGCACTGAAGCTTTCTTT.

This clonotype was recorded many times. V and J are TRBV7-2 and TRBJ1-1; no clear D gene. This CDR3 has 13 residues. Germline-derived CDR1 and CDR2 are SGHTA and FQGNSA. V lost 1 base and J 0 bases, leaving 3 bases between the germline ends. The CDR3 sequence is CASSLEMNTEAFF. For the CDR3, the DNA is TGTGCCAGCAGCTTAGAGATGAACACTGAAGCTTTCTTT. The whole variable domain, filled in from reference TRBV7-2 and TRBJ1-1, reads GAGVSQSPSNKVTEKGKDVELRCDPISGHTALYWYRQSLGQGLEFLIYFQGNSAPDKSGLPSDRFSAERTGGSVSTLTIQRTQQEDSAVYLCASSLEMNTEAFFGQGTRLTVV.

The rearrangement uses TRBV2 and TRBJ1-6; D gene uncertain. The germline CDR1 and CDR2 sequences are SNHLY and FYNNEI. V was shortened by 6 bases and J by 0 bases, with 9 bases between the two germline ends. The CDR3 is 15 amino acids. CDR3 region: CASRDQSSYNSPLHF. CDR3 nucleotide sequence: TGTGCCAGCAGGGACCAAAGCTCCTATAATTCACCCCTCCACTTT.

In its sample, this clonotype was seen a few times. This sequence joins TRBV12-3 or TRBV12-4 and TRBJ2-2; D uncertain. The CDR3 length is 14 residues. V was pared by 1 base and J by 6 bases, with 9 bases between. CDR3 DNA sequence: TGTGCCAGCAGTTTAGACAAGGTTGCCGGGGAGCTGTTTTTT. Its protein is CASSLDKVAGELFF.

This clonotype was seen at least ten times. This rearrangement joins TRBV10-3 to TRBJ1-2; 8 positions match TRBD1. CDR1 and CDR2 (germline): ENHRY, SYGVKD. The CDR3 is 16 amino acids. J lost 3 bases, V lost 0 bases, and 6 bases had no gene match. The CDR3 bases are TGTGCCATCAGTGAGTCGCTTGGACAGGGACACTATGGCTACACCTTC. Protein: CAISESLGQGHYGYTF.

This clonotype was observed a few times. The chain is built from TRBV6-2 or TRBV6-3 and TRBJ2-5; D ambiguous. The V end lost 7 bases, the J end lost 0 bases, and 6 bases lay between the germline ends. The CDR3 is 12 amino acids. Looked up from germline, CDR1 is MNHEY and CDR2 is SVGEGT. In DNA form, the CDR3 reads TGTGCCAGCACTAAGTACCAAGAGACCCAGTACTTC. This translates into CASTKYQETQYF.

This clonotype was observed at least ten times. At one end the junction does not follow the germline gene, possibly because of a read error. The chain couples TRBV4-3 to TRBJ1-5, with TRBD1 matching 9 bases. CDR3 length: 15 amino acids. Germline-derived CDR1 and CDR2 are LGHNA and YSLEER. The CDR3 DNA reads as TGTGCCAGCAGCCAGGGACAGGGCTTAAATCAGCCCCAGCATTTT. It codes for CASSQGQGLNQPQHF.

This clonotype occurred a few times. J is TRBJ2-7 and V is TRBV12-3 or TRBV12-4, with 15 bases fitting TRBD2. The CDR3 has 17 residues. J was trimmed by 0 bases and V by 6 bases; bases with no gene match: 6. CDR3 sequence: CASRHGLAGGPSYEQYF. The CDR3 DNA sequence: TGTGCCAGCAGACACGGACTAGCGGGAGGGCCCTCCTACGAGCAGTACTTC.

The table lists this clonotype with many counts. The rearrangement links TRBV12-3 or TRBV12-4 to TRBJ1-5; perhaps TRBD1 as D (6 bases). V was pared by 5 bases and J by 2 bases, with 10 bases between. CDR3 length: 14 amino acids. The CDR3 is CASSQGFGNQPQHF. The CDR3, as DNA: TGTGCCAGCAGTCAGGGGTTCGGCAATCAGCCCCAGCATTTT.

A few counts support this clonotype. The rearrangement uses TRBV9 and TRBJ2-3; D unresolved. The V end was cut by 2 bases, the J end by 5 bases, with 6 bases between. CDR1 SGDLS and CDR2 YYNGEE come from the germline V gene. The CDR3 sequence is 12 residues long. The CDR3 here is CASSVYEDTQYF. Here the CDR3 DNA reads TGTGCCAGCAGCGTTTACGAAGATACGCAGTATTTT.

This clonotype was recorded once. The chain carries TRBV2 and TRBJ2-6; TRBD2 aligns across 10 bases. The CDR3 runs to 18 residues. With 3 bases clipped from V and 0 bases from J, the junction kept 5 bases outside the gene matches. Looked up from germline, CDR1 is SNHLY and CDR2 is FYNNEI. CDR3 residues: CASSELSGGYSGANVLTF. CDR3 coding DNA: TGTGCCAGCAGTGAGCTTAGCGGGGGGTACTCTGGGGCCAACGTCCTGACTTTC.

There are many counts of this clonotype. The chain combines TRBV7-8 with TRBJ1-2; D call uncertain. CDR3 length: 15 residues. Trimming removed 5 bases at V and 4 bases at J, with 17 bases between. CDR1 SGHVS and CDR2 FQNEAQ come from the germline V gene. The CDR3 here is CASSLSETRTYGYTF. The CDR3, as DNA: TGTGCCAGCAGCCTGAGCGAGACAAGAACCTATGGCTACACCTTC.

This clonotype was counted a few times. V usage is TRBV5-4 and J usage is TRBJ2-3; TRBD2 matches at 7 bases. Germline CDR1 and CDR2: SGHNT and YYREEE (reference sequence). Trimming at V came to 2 bases and at J to 7 bases, leaving 13 bases not matched to a gene. CDR3 length: 16 residues. The CDR3 sequence: CASSFASSGNEYTQYF. The CDR3, as DNA: TGTGCCAGCAGCTTCGCTTCTAGCGGTAATGAGTATACGCAGTATTTT.

The chain combines TRBV5-1 with TRBJ1-2; perhaps TRBD1 as D (5 bases). The CDR3 loop spans 15 amino acids. The V gene lost 4 bases and the J gene lost 0 bases, with 13 bases spanning the gap. Germline values: CDR1 SGHRS, CDR2 YFSETQ. CDR3 bases: TGCGCCAGCAGCCTTAACAGGCGACCTAACTATGGCTACACCTTC. It translates to CASSLNRRPNYGYTF. Complete variable domain (other parts from reference TRBV5-1 and TRBJ1-2): KAGVTQTPRYLIKTRGQQVTLSCSPISGHRSVSWYQQTPGQGLQFLFEYFSETQRNKGNFPGRFSGRQFSNSRSEMNVSTLELGDSALYLCASSLNRRPNYGYTFGSGTRLTVV.

This clonotype was picked up many times. The rearrangement joins TRBV25-1 to TRBJ1-6; a possible D gene is TRBD1 (5 bases). Germline CDR1 and CDR2: MGHDK and SYGVNS. V lost 5 bases to trimming and J lost 7 bases, with 9 bases between them. The CDR3 consists of 13 residues. The CDR3 loop reads CASSFGTNSPLHF. Here the CDR3 DNA reads TGTGCCAGCAGTTTTGGGACCAATTCACCCCTCCACTTT.

The rearrangement links TRBV2 to TRBJ1-4; TRBD1 is a possible D gene (5 bases). V lost 1 base to trimming and J lost 0 bases, with 6 bases between them. CDR1 is SNHLY and CDR2 is FYNNEI in the germline V gene. This CDR3 is built from 15 residues. The CDR3 sequence is CASSEVGATNEKLFF. DNA of the CDR3: TGTGCCAGCAGTGAAGTAGGGGCAACTAATGAAAAACTGTTTTTT.

There are a few counts of this clonotype. V gene TRBV4-1 combines with J gene TRBJ2-7, with D hard to call. CDR3 length: 16 residues. The germline V gene encodes CDR1 MGHRA and CDR2 YSYEKL. Between the trimmed V and J ends, which lost 1 base and 2 bases, there was a span of 15 bases. The CDR3 bases are TGCGCCAGCAGCCAAGCATACAGCGAATTTCCCTACGAGCAGTACTTC. Amino acid sequence: CASSQAYSEFPYEQYF.

The V call is TRBV19, the J call TRBJ1-2; 10 bases match TRBD1. Germline lookup yields CDR1 LNHDA and CDR2 SQIVND (reference sequence). CDR3 length: 10 residues. J lost 14 bases, V lost 10 bases, and 7 bases had no gene match. DNA of the CDR3: TGTGCCACTAAGGACAGGGGGTATACCTTC. Amino acid sequence: CATKDRGYTF.

This clonotype came up a few times. The chain couples TRBV20-1 to TRBJ2-5, with 14 bases fitting TRBD2. The CDR3 runs to 14 residues. Germline assignment: CDR1 DFQATT and CDR2 SNEGSKA (reference sequence). V lost 4 bases to trimming and J lost 4 bases; unmatched junction nucleotides: 2. CDR3 sequence: CSAKGLAGVETQYF. The CDR3 DNA follows: TGCAGTGCTAAGGGACTAGCGGGAGTAGAGACCCAGTACTTC.

Points on this clonotype: A much larger clone lies one base from this, so it may be a read error. This rearrangement joins TRBV5-4 to TRBJ1-1; D not certain. Germline CDR1 SGHNT, CDR2 YYREEE (reference sequence). Trimming took off 3 bases at V and 4 bases at J, with 10 bases between the two ends. CDR3 length: 13 amino acids. The CDR3 bases are TGTGCCAGCAGCTCGTTGGTGGGCACTGAAGCTTTCTTT. Translation: CASSSLVGTEAFF.